Below, 14 T cell receptor beta chains from the same sample are listed, as sequenced in a study of T cell responses to AZD1222 COVID-19 vaccine. The data were produced by immunoSEQ multiplex PCR, yet TCRdb's version contains in-frame clones alone and is incomplete. The sample has 150,000 to 200,000 clones; around 89% are singletons. This specimen consisted of peripheral blood, obtained on day 0 of AZD1222 vaccination. Receptors originate from an adult in good health.

This rearrangement joins TRBV7-9 to TRBJ2-6; 8 positions agree with TRBD2. Per germline, CDR1 SEHNR and CDR2 FQNEAQ (reference sequence). The CDR3 has 17 residues. Germline trimming cut 5 bases from V and 0 bases from J; bases unmatched to any gene: 6. CDR3 residues: CASSPSGGSSGANVLTF. In nucleotides, the CDR3 is TGTGCCAGCAGCCCGTCGGGGGGGAGCTCTGGGGCCAACGTCCTGACTTTC.

This chain uses TRBV7-3 with TRBJ2-7; TRBD1 aligns across 7 bases. CDR1 and CDR2 (germline): SGHTA, FQGTGA. The CDR3 loop spans 14 amino acids. The ends lost 5 bases at V and 1 base at J; junction bases unmatched: 5. CDR3 in DNA: TGTGCCAGCAGCCCCGACAGGGAATCCTACGAGCAGTACTTC. Protein: CASSPDRESYEQYF.

Only one count was recorded for this clone. The chain combines TRBV18 with TRBJ1-2; tentatively, D is TRBD1 (5 bases). This CDR3 is built from 14 residues. Looked up from germline, CDR1 is KGHSH and CDR2 is LQKENI. V lost 5 bases and J 4 bases, leaving 14 bases between the germline ends. CDR3 nucleotide sequence: TGTGCCAGCTCAACAACTGACAGTTTCTATGGCTACACCTTC. It encodes CASSTTDSFYGYTF.

The gene calls are TRBV7-8 and TRBJ1-1, with 7 bases that match TRBD1. V lost 5 bases and J lost 1; bases outside the gene matches: 7. Germline CDR1 SGHVS, CDR2 FQNEAQ. CDR3 length equals 15 residues. The CDR3 loop reads CASSARTGWNTEAFF. CDR3 DNA sequence: TGTGCCAGCAGCGCAAGGACAGGCTGGAACACTGAAGCTTTCTTT. Full variable domain (remainder filled in from reference TRBV7-8 and TRBJ1-1): GAGVSQSPRYKVAKRGQDVALRCDPISGHVSLFWYQQALGQGPEFLTYFQNEAQLDKSGLPSDRFFAERPEGSVSTLKIQRTQQEDSAVYLCASSARTGWNTEAFFGQGTRLTVV.

This chain connects TRBV18 to TRBJ2-3; 8 nucleotides line up with TRBD2. The CDR3 sequence is 15 residues long. Trimming cost V 1 base and J 3 bases; bases outside gene matches: 3. CDR1 KGHSH and CDR2 LQKENI come from the germline V gene. CDR3: CASSPRAGGTDTQYF. The CDR3, as DNA: TGTGCCAGCTCACCACGGGCGGGAGGTACAGATACGCAGTATTTT.

The gene calls are TRBV3-1 (or the pseudogene TRBV3-2) and TRBJ1-2; D call uncertain. The CDR3 consists of 14 residues. Germline CDR1 LGHDT, CDR2 YNNKEL (reference sequence). Deletions cut 1 base from V and 3 bases from J, with 9 bases between. In DNA form, the CDR3 reads TGTGCCAGCAGCCAAGGCTCGGTCGACTATGGCTACACCTTC. Protein sequence: CASSQGSVDYGYTF.

This clone occurred once. V is TRBV24-1 and J is TRBJ2-4; possible D gene TRBD1, 6 bases. V was shortened by 3 bases and J by 6 bases, with 14 bases between the two germline ends. This CDR3 comprises 15 residues. Germline V gives CDR1 KGHDR, CDR2 SFDVKD. For the CDR3, the DNA is TGTGCCACCAGTGATCCACAGGGTAGTGGAAACATTCAGTACTTC. It is translated as CATSDPQGSGNIQYF.

Turning to this clone: Within the sample, other DNA sequences also encode this same CDR3. The J gene is TRBJ1-6, the V gene TRBV6-5; TRBD1 aligns across 11 bases. Per germline, CDR1 MNHEY and CDR2 SVGAGI. CDR3 length equals 14 residues. Trimming took 5 bases from V and 7 from J; bases not matched to a gene: 1. CDR3 region: CASSRDRGNSPLHF. DNA for the CDR3: TGTGCCAGCAGTCGGGACAGGGGGAATTCACCCCTCCACTTT.

The V and J genes are TRBV5-1 and TRBJ1-1; D gene ambiguous. Germline values: CDR1 SGHRS, CDR2 YFSETQ. The CDR3 loop spans 14 amino acids. Trimming shortened V by 0 bases and J by 0 bases, and 6 bases separated the two germline ends. The CDR3 loop is CASSLDVMNTEAFF. The CDR3 region has the DNA TGCGCCAGCAGCTTGGATGTTATGAACACTGAAGCTTTCTTT.

The chain uses TRBV20-1 and TRBJ2-7; TRBD2 might be the D (5 bases). The CDR3 spans 17 residues. V was shortened by 3 bases and J by 2 bases, with 23 bases between the two germline ends. From germline, CDR1 is DFQATT and CDR2 SNEGSKA (reference sequence). CDR3 in amino acids: CSASPSQRVPPTYEQYF. The CDR3 coding sequence is TGCAGTGCTAGTCCCTCCCAGAGGGTCCCTCCTACCTACGAGCAGTACTTC.

The V and J genes are TRBV28 and TRBJ2-7; D may be TRBD2 (6 bases). Germline loops: CDR1 MDHEN, CDR2 SYDVKM. Trimming removed 7 bases at V and 1 base at J, with 14 bases between. The CDR3 is 14 amino acids. As DNA, the CDR3 is TGTGCCAGCATCCCCGCGGGGCAATCCTACGAGCAGTACTTC. This translates into CASIPAGQSYEQYF. Full variable domain (remainder filled in from reference TRBV28 and TRBJ2-7): DVKVTQSSRYLVKRTGEKVFLECVQDMDHENMFWYRQDPGLGLRLIYFSYDVKMKEKGDIPEGYSVSREKKERFSLILESASTNQTSMYLCASIPAGQSYEQYFGPGTRLTVT.

This rearrangement joins TRBV6-6 to TRBJ1-3; D remains ambiguous. CDR1 MNHNY and CDR2 SVGAGI come from the germline V gene (reference sequence). The CDR3 runs to 15 residues. The V end was cut by 2 bases, the J end by 1 base, with 9 bases between. The CDR3 region is CASSYPAGSGNTIYF. CDR3 nucleotide sequence: TGTGCCAGCAGTTACCCAGCTGGGTCTGGAAACACCATATATTTT.

The V gene is TRBV29-1, the J gene TRBJ2-1; D tentatively fits TRBD1 or TRBD2 (5 bases each). Germline loops: CDR1 SQVTM, CDR2 ANQGSEA. This CDR3 comprises 15 residues. The V end was cut by 0 bases, the J end by 3 bases, with 12 bases between. DNA of the CDR3: TGCAGCGTTGAAGATCGGGGCAGGGACTACAATGAGCAGTTCTTC. Translating gives CSVEDRGRDYNEQFF.

This chain's CDR3 is CASGRGRQANEQFF. In nucleotides, the CDR3 is TGTGCCAGCGGGCGGGGCCGACAAGCCAATGAGCAGTTCTTC. The rearrangement uses TRBV6-5 and TRBJ2-1; maybe TRBD2 (6 bases). The germline V gene has CDR1 MNHEY and CDR2 SVGAGI. This CDR3 has 14 residues. Trimming stripped 8 bases from V and 6 bases from J, with 17 bases between.